The clone carrying this T cell receptor (beta chain) was observed a few times. V was cut by 1 base and J by 9 bases, with 16 bases left in between. The germline V gene has CDR1 MNHNS and CDR2 SASEGT. There are 15 residues in the CDR3. Authors' data handling: It was from reference gene primer amplification that nucleated cell counts were estimated. The table came from immunoSEQ multiplex PCR; TCRdb's copy has only in-frame clones and leaves some out. For V, J and clone size, that table is used; D and trimming come from the DNA. The sample has approximately 100,000 clones; approximately 84% are singletons. These data come from a study of blood T cell repertoires in COVID-19. On the study more broadly: Spain, Italy and the United States supplied samples that represented acute and convalescent COVID-19.

The TCR originated in a man aged 60 to 69 with acute or convalescent COVID-19. Sequencing was done on a sample of peripheral blood. The chain is built from TRBV6-1 and TRBJ2-1; weak D call: TRBD2 (6 bases). CDR3 sequence (DNA): TGTGCCAGCAGTGAAGAAGAGTGGAGGGCTAGTGAGCAGTTCTTC. Translation: CASSEEEWRASEQFF.